Below, 27 T cell receptor beta chains from the same sample are listed, as sequenced in a study of blood T cell repertoires in COVID-19. The assay was immunoSEQ multiplex PCR, and TCRdb's table has in-frame clones only and misses some. The sample contains 90,000 to 150,000 clones, less than 85% of which appear only once. Sequencing was performed on peripheral blood. The receptors come from a man aged 45 to 65 with acute or convalescent COVID-19.

V gene TRBV29-1 combines with J gene TRBJ2-2; perhaps TRBD2 as D (5 bases). The CDR3 loop spans 15 amino acids. CDR1 is SQVTM and CDR2 is ANQGSEA in the germline V gene. V shed 5 bases and J shed 1 base, with 14 bases lying between them. The CDR3 sequence is CSVSLRGMNTGELFF. CDR3 sequence (DNA): TGCAGCGTTTCGTTAAGAGGGATGAACACCGGGGAGCTGTTTTTT.

The chain has TRBV5-4 and TRBJ2-1; 14 bases are a match to TRBD2. The CDR3 totals 15 residues. Losses at the gene ends were 4 bases for V and 6 bases for J; bases not matched to a gene: 3. Germline values: CDR1 SGHNT, CDR2 YYREEE (reference sequence). In DNA form, the CDR3 reads TGTGCCAGCAGCCTGACTAGCGGGGGGGCCAATGAGCAGTTCTTC. Translating it yields CASSLTSGGANEQFF.

The chain carries TRBV19 and TRBJ1-2; unclear D gene. V was cut by 7 bases and J by 8 bases, with 11 bases left in between. CDR3 length: 11 residues. The V gene's germline CDR1 is LNHDA and CDR2 SQIVND (reference sequence). The CDR3 loop is CASTSVRGYTF. CDR3 in DNA: TGTGCCAGTACCTCGGTCCGGGGCTACACCTTC.

J is TRBJ1-5 and V is TRBV6-5; weak D call: TRBD1 (5 bases). The CDR3 totals 15 residues. The germline V gene has CDR1 MNHEY and CDR2 SVGAGI. The ends were cut back, 6 bases at V and 2 bases at J, with 14 bases in the middle. The CDR3 region is CASRRDSFGNQPQHF. CDR3 nucleotide sequence: TGTGCCAGCAGGCGCGACAGTTTTGGCAATCAGCCCCAGCATTTT.

V usage is TRBV9 and J usage is TRBJ2-5; 8 bases align to TRBD2. CDR1 is SGDLS, CDR2 YYNGEE, per germline. V was clipped by 0 bases and J by 3 bases; unmatched bases: 4. This CDR3 region has 15 residues. The CDR3 bases are TGTGCCAGCAGCGTAGATATTAGCGGGGAAGAGACCCAGTACTTC. Translation gives CASSVDISGEETQYF. Full variable domain (outside the CDR3, taken from reference TRBV9 and TRBJ2-5): DSGVTQTPKHLITATGQRVTLRCSPRSGDLSVYWYQQSLDQGLQFLIQYYNGEERAKGNILERFSAQQFPDLHSELNLSSLELGDSALYFCASSVDISGEETQYFGPGTRLLVL.

Only one count was recorded for this clone. The chain joins TRBV5-1 to TRBJ2-7; 14 nucleotides match TRBD2. Germline CDR1 SGHRS, CDR2 YFSETQ. The CDR3 covers 17 residues. Germline trimming cut 1 base from V and 5 bases from J; bases unmatched to any gene: 8. This chain's CDR3 is CASSLLGGTSGRNEQYF. For the CDR3, the DNA is TGCGCCAGCAGCTTGCTGGGTGGGACTAGCGGGAGAAACGAGCAGTACTTC.

This sequence joins TRBV6-5 and TRBJ2-2; a possible D gene is TRBD1 (6 bases). Trimming stripped 5 bases from V and 4 bases from J, with 14 bases between. CDR3 length: 15 amino acids. Looked up from germline, CDR1 is MNHEY and CDR2 is SVGAGI. CDR3 sequence reads: CASSRNRDATGELFF. The CDR3 nucleotides read TGTGCCAGCAGTCGGAACAGGGATGCCACCGGGGAGCTGTTTTTT.

This clone is labeled medium-sized. The chain links TRBV11-1 to TRBJ2-1; D possibly corresponds to TRBD1 (6 bases). There are 19 residues in the CDR3. Trimming pared 0 bases from V and 4 bases from J, leaving 22 bases between. The V gene's germline CDR1 is SGHAT and CDR2 FQDESV (reference sequence). This CDR3 reads CASSLAPRTAPEKYNEQFF. CDR3 bases: TGTGCCAGCAGCTTAGCGCCGAGGACAGCCCCAGAAAAATACAATGAGCAGTTCTTC.

V usage is TRBV5-4 and J usage is TRBJ2-7, with a weak D call TRBD1 (5 bases). The length of the CDR3 is 15 residues. Germline assignment: CDR1 SGHNT and CDR2 YYREEE (reference sequence). V was clipped by 1 base and J by 3 bases, with 14 bases between them. CDR3 DNA sequence: TGTGCCAGCAGCTTGTCTCAAGGACAAAACTACGAGCAGTACTTC. Its translation: CASSLSQGQNYEQYF.

V gene TRBV14 combines with J gene TRBJ2-3; no clear D. Between the trimmed V and J ends, which lost 0 bases and 5 bases, there was a span of 9 bases. The length of the CDR3 is 14 residues. CDR1 and CDR2 from the germline V gene are SGHDN and FVKESK. The chain's CDR3 is CASSQEVAGDTQYF. In nucleotides, the CDR3 is TGTGCCAGCAGCCAAGAAGTGGCAGGAGATACGCAGTATTTT.

The J gene is TRBJ2-2, the V gene TRBV19; D is perhaps TRBD1 (6 bases). V lost 3 bases and J 2 bases, leaving 16 bases between the germline ends. The CDR3 runs 17 residues. CDR1 and CDR2 (germline): LNHDA, SQIVND (reference sequence). Written as DNA, the CDR3 is TGTGCCAGTAGTATGTGGGACACCTACCTCAACACCGGGGAGCTGTTTTTT. It is translated as CASSMWDTYLNTGELFF.

The J gene is TRBJ2-7, the V gene TRBV6-5; D call uncertain. The CDR3 totals 13 residues. Germline assignment: CDR1 MNHEY and CDR2 SVGAGI. The V and J ends lost 4 bases and 3 bases respectively, with 10 bases between them. CDR3 amino acids: CASSSGANYEQYF. The CDR3 DNA reads TGTGCCAGCAGTTCCGGTGCCAACTACGAGCAGTACTTC.

CDR3 DNA sequence: TGTGCCAGTAGGGTTTCGGGGGAAAAACTGTTTTTT. Protein product: CASRVSGEKLFF. This chain uses TRBV19 with TRBJ1-4; D is ambiguous. CDR1 is LNHDA, CDR2 SQIVND, per germline (reference sequence). The V end was cut by 6 bases, the J end by 8 bases, with 10 bases between. The length of the CDR3 is 12 residues.

J is TRBJ1-1 and V is TRBV6-1; D gene ambiguous. The germline V and J ends were trimmed by 2 bases and 6 bases, with 4 bases remaining between them. Germline V gene data show CDR1 as MNHNS and CDR2 as SASEGT. There are 11 residues in the CDR3. The DNA for the CDR3 is TGTGCCAGCAGTGAACGAGCTGAAGCTTTCTTT. This sequence encodes CASSERAEAFF.

The V gene is TRBV7-3, the J gene TRBJ2-2, with a tentative D call TRBD1 (6 bases). Germline CDR1 reads SGHTA; CDR2 reads FQGTGA. The CDR3 loop spans 13 amino acids. Trimming took off 5 bases at V and 8 bases at J, with 12 bases between the two ends. In DNA form, the CDR3 reads TGTGCCAGCAGCCCGTCGGGACAAGGGGAGCTGTTTTTT. This encodes CASSPSGQGELFF.

In the case of this clone: One end of the junction varies from germline; a read error may be responsible. CDR3 sequence reads: CASSLARPGELFF. The CDR3 DNA is TGTGCTAGCAGCTTAGCGCGTCCCGGGGAGCTGTTTTTT. V usage is TRBV7-7 and J usage is TRBJ2-2, with D perhaps TRBD2 (5 bases). The CDR3 has 13 amino acids. The V gene's germline CDR1 is SSHAT and CDR2 FNYEAQ (reference sequence). The complete variable domain, with remaining parts taken from reference TRBV7-7 and TRBJ2-2, reads GAGVSQSPRYKVTKRGQDVTLRCDPISSHATLYWYQQALGQGPEFLTYFNYEAQPDKSGLPSDRFSAERPEGSISTLTIQRTEQRDSAMYRCASSLARPGELFFGEGSRLTVL.

Turning to this clone: Other DNA sequences in this specimen translate into the identical CDR3. The rearrangement links TRBV28 to TRBJ2-7; D not resolved. From germline, CDR1 is MDHEN and CDR2 SYDVKM. This CDR3 comprises 10 residues. V lost 6 bases to trimming and J lost 4 bases, with 4 bases between them. The CDR3 region is CASSHYEQYF. CDR3 nucleotide sequence: TGTGCCAGCAGCCATTACGAGCAGTACTTC.

The V and J genes are TRBV18 and TRBJ1-2; 10 bases line up with TRBD1. The germline gives CDR1 KGHSH, CDR2 LQKENI. The CDR3 totals 15 residues. V gave up 0 bases and J gave up 4 bases; unmatched junction bases: 2. The CDR3 reads CASSPPRQGAYGYTF. As DNA, the CDR3 is TGTGCCAGCTCACCACCCCGACAGGGGGCCTATGGCTACACCTTC.

The V gene is TRBV19, the J gene TRBJ1-6, with D unclear. Germline CDR1 is LNHDA and CDR2 is SQIVND (reference sequence). The CDR3 sequence is 16 residues long. V dropped 6 bases and J dropped 0 bases, with 12 bases sitting between them. CDR3 in amino acids: CASSPDLSSYNSPLHF. DNA for the CDR3: TGTGCCAGTAGCCCGGACTTAAGCTCCTATAATTCACCCCTCCACTTT.

The V gene is TRBV4-2, the J gene TRBJ1-4, with 9 positions matching TRBD1. The CDR3 contains 16 residues. The germline gives CDR1 LGHNA, CDR2 YNFKEQ. Trimming took 1 base from V and 7 from J; bases not matched to a gene: 7. CDR3 nucleotide sequence: TGTGCCAGCAGCCAAGGACAGGGGGTAGGGGCTGAAAAACTGTTTTTT. Amino acid sequence: CASSQGQGVGAEKLFF.

The chain recombines TRBV18 with TRBJ1-5; possibly TRBD1 for D (6 bases). The germline V gene encodes CDR1 KGHSH and CDR2 LQKENI. V was trimmed by 2 bases and J by 3 bases, leaving 14 bases between them. The CDR3 totals 16 residues. The CDR3 coding sequence is TGTGCCAGCTCACCAATCCAGGACAGCTACAATCAGCCCCAGCATTTT. This encodes CASSPIQDSYNQPQHF.

J is TRBJ2-2 and V is TRBV11-2; D unclear. Germline assignment: CDR1 SGHAT and CDR2 FQNNGV. V lost 5 bases to trimming and J lost 6 bases, with 13 bases between them. This CDR3 contains 14 residues. The CDR3 DNA is TGTGCCAGCAGCCCAACGCGCCGGGCCGGGGAGCTGTTTTTT. Its translation is CASSPTRRAGELFF.

This chain connects TRBV6-2 or TRBV6-3 to TRBJ2-2, with D possibly matching TRBD2 (6 bases). Trimming took 2 bases from V and 0 from J, leaving 19 bases between them. The CDR3 is 19 amino acids. Germline-derived CDR1 and CDR2 are MNHEY and SVGEGT. The CDR3 DNA follows: TGTGCCAGCAGTTACCCCCTTCGTCGAGCGGGTACGAACACCGGGGAGCTGTTTTTT. Encoded protein: CASSYPLRRAGTNTGELFF.

V gene TRBV27 combines with J gene TRBJ2-3, with 8 bases identical to TRBD2. With V trimmed by 5 bases and J by 10 bases, 14 bases remained unmatched. The CDR3 loop spans 15 amino acids. Per the germline V gene, CDR1 is MNHEY and CDR2 is SMNVEV (reference sequence). CDR3 in DNA: TGTGCCAGCAGTACACCGGGACTAGAATCCCCTGCGCAGTATTTT. It translates to CASSTPGLESPAQYF.

The J gene is TRBJ2-7, the V gene TRBV20-1; possibly TRBD1 for D (6 bases). Looked up from germline, CDR1 is DFQATT and CDR2 is SNEGSKA (reference sequence). Trimming left V 6 bases short and J 4 bases short, with 10 bases between. The CDR3 length is 11 residues. The CDR3 spells CSARTEYEQYF. CDR3 bases: TGCAGTGCGAGGACAGAATACGAGCAGTACTTC.

This sequence joins TRBV28 and TRBJ2-5, with 11 bases aligning to TRBD2. With 6 bases clipped from V and 2 bases from J, the junction kept 11 bases outside the gene matches. CDR1 and CDR2 (germline): MDHEN, SYDVKM. The CDR3 runs 17 residues. In DNA, the CDR3 is TGTGCCAGCAGCCCAACCCGACTAGCGGGGAATCAAGAGACCCAGTACTTC. Translated: CASSPTRLAGNQETQYF.

V and J are TRBV2 and TRBJ2-1; 10 nucleotides align to TRBD1. Germline V lookup: CDR1 SNHLY, CDR2 FYNNEI. With V trimmed by 8 bases and J by 4 bases, 5 bases remained unmatched. This CDR3 is 14 amino acids long. CDR3: CASLRDRGYNEQFF. In DNA form, the CDR3 reads TGTGCCAGCCTCCGGGACAGGGGTTACAATGAGCAGTTCTTC.